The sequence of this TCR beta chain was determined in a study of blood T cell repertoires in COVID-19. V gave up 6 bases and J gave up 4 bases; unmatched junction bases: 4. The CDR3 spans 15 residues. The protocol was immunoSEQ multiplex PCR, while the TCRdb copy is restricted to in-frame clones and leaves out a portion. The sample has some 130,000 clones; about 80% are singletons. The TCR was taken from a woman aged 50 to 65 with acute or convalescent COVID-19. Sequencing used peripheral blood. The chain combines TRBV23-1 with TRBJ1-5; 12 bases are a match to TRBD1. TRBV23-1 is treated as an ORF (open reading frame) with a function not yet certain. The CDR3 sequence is CASRGTGGENQPQHF. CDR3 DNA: TGCGCCAGCAGAGGGACAGGGGGCGAGAATCAGCCCCAGCATTTT.